This T cell receptor (beta chain) was captured in a study of OX40 agonist ivuxolimab in advanced cancers. Study-wide findings and caveats: Fewer expanded clones were found on average in CD4+ than in CD8+ T cells.

Only in-frame clones appear in the TCRdb table, and some are missing; sequencing was by immunoSEQ multiplex PCR. The repertoire consists of 60,000 or so clones, with approximately 87% occurring once and the leading ten covering roughly 4.5%. The CDR3 covers 14 residues. The V segment lost 6 bases and the J segment 8 bases; nucleotides outside the gene matches: 8. Germline CDR1 and CDR2: MNHEY and SVGAGI. Note on this clone: The antigen remains undetermined.

The input for sequencing was CD4+ or CD8+ T cells sorted from blood, taken in a trial of the OX40 agonist ivuxolimab. The chain has TRBV6-5 and TRBJ2-1, with 9 bases aligning to TRBD1. This receptor was identified in an adult with an advanced solid tumor such as melanoma, head and neck, liver or kidney cancer. In DNA form, the CDR3 reads TGTGCCAGCAGGGGACAGGGTGGATGGTATGAGCAGTTCTTC. This translates into CASRGQGGWYEQFF.